Listed below are T cell receptor beta chains from one sample, sequenced in a study of CD8+ T cells in alopecia areata. Measured with immunoSEQ multiplex PCR; TCRdb has only the in-frame clones, and not every one. The sample lists approximately 150,000 clones; more than 55% were seen once. Sequenced material: CD8+ T cells sorted from blood. The receptors stem from a human donor in good health. The CDR3 runs from the conserved cysteine through the conserved F or W. A D gene is named only where the DNA matches it firmly. Not all rows give a size; the values are once, few, many and, for expanded clones, a class.

TRBV25-1,-,TRBJ2-1,-,CASSDSGQRAEQFF,TGTGCCAGCAGTGATTCAGGACAGCGGGCTGAGCAGTTCTTC
TRBV11-2,-,TRBJ2-5,-,CASSPGPETQYF,TGTGCCAGCAGCCCAGGTCCAGAGACCCAGTACTTC
TRBV19,TRBD1,TRBJ1-5,once,CASSAGQGAMQPQHF,TGTGCCAGTAGTGCCGGACAGGGGGCTATGCAGCCCCAGCATTTT
TRBV27,-,TRBJ2-7,few,CASSPTRSSPVGQYF,TGTGCCAGCAGTCCCACGCGGTCCTCCCCCGTTGGGCAGTACTTC
TRBV29-1,TRBD2,TRBJ2-1,-,CSVVAGGSYNEQFF,TGCAGCGTGGTAGCGGGAGGTAGCTACAATGAGCAGTTCTTC
TRBV5-7,-,TRBJ1-5,-,CASSFGHPYSNQPQHF,TGTGCCAGCAGCTTCGGACACCCGTATAGCAATCAGCCCCAGCATTTT
TRBV5-1,-,TRBJ2-1,-,CASSSAHSNNEQFF,TGCGCCAGCAGCTCTGCCCACTCTAACAATGAGCAGTTCTTC
TRBV25-1,-,TRBJ2-5,-,CASSPTSLGETQYF,TGTGCCAGCAGCCCCACATCCCTTGGCGAGACCCAGTACTTC
TRBV27,TRBD1,TRBJ2-2,-,CAAGQGATGELFF,TGTGCCGCTGGACAGGGGGCGACCGGGGAGCTGTTTTTT
TRBV6-5,-,TRBJ2-7,once,CATYFNREGQYF,TGTGCCACCTACTTCAATCGGGAAGGGCAGTACTTC
TRBV29-1,TRBD1,TRBJ2-3,-,CSVADRGDSTDTQYF,TGCAGCGTTGCGGACAGGGGTGATAGCACAGATACGCAGTATTTT
TRBV5-6,-,TRBJ2-5,-,CASSSPVETQYF,TGTGCCAGCAGCTCCCCGGTGGAGACCCAGTACTTC
TRBV10-1,TRBD2,TRBJ2-3,-,CASTRRREGKGADTQYF,TGCGCCAGCACCCGTCGGCGGGAGGGTAAAGGAGCAGATACGCAGTATTTT
TRBV2,-,TRBJ2-1,-,CASEGLNEQFF,TGTGCCAGCGAGGGCTTAAATGAGCAGTTCTTC
TRBV9,TRBD1,TRBJ1-5,-,CASSLGQANQPQHF,TGTGCCAGCAGCTTGGGACAGGCTAATCAGCCCCAGCATTTT
TRBV5-1,-,TRBJ2-2,-,CASSLVSLNTGELFF,TGCGCCAGCAGCTTGGTGTCTCTGAACACCGGGGAGCTGTTTTTT
TRBV9,-,TRBJ1-2,-,CASSHSTVNYGYTF,TGTGCCAGCAGCCATTCGACGGTCAACTATGGCTACACCTTC
TRBV28,-,TRBJ1-2,once,CASTTPSYGYTF,TGTGCCAGTACAACTCCTTCCTATGGCTACACCTTC
TRBV30,-,TRBJ2-2,few,CAWTPGSGELFF,TGTGCCTGGACTCCAGGGAGCGGGGAGCTGTTTTTT
TRBV16,-,TRBJ2-7,-,CASSQLANIGAGFYEQYF,TGTGCCAGCAGCCAACTGGCGAACATCGGGGCCGGGTTCTACGAGCAGTACTTC
TRBV5-6,-,TRBJ1-5,-,CASSLAPSNQPQHF,TGTGCCAGCAGCTTGGCCCCAAGCAATCAGCCCCAGCATTTT
TRBV28,TRBD1,TRBJ2-5,-,CASKLTGAIETQYF,TGTGCCAGCAAGCTGACAGGGGCGATTGAGACCCAGTACTTC
TRBV7-9,-,TRBJ2-7,few,CASSFPGDRSEQYF,TGTGCCAGCAGCTTCCCAGGGGATCGGAGCGAGCAGTACTTC
TRBV2,TRBD2,TRBJ2-1,-,CASPGGLADEQFF,TGTGCCAGCCCGGGGGGGCTCGCCGATGAGCAGTTCTTC
TRBV9,-,TRBJ2-1,once,CASSLTGGDEQFF,TGTGCCAGCAGTCTCACGGGGGGCGATGAGCAGTTCTTC
TRBV28,TRBD2,TRBJ2-1,-,CASMTSGNEQFF,TGTGCCAGCATGACTAGCGGCAATGAGCAGTTCTTC
TRBV5-6,-,TRBJ1-5,-,CASSLGAARPQHF,TGTGCCAGCAGCTTGGGGGCAGCACGGCCCCAGCATTTT
TRBV19,-,TRBJ2-7,-,CASIGHSPYEQYF,TGTGCCAGCATCGGACATTCCCCCTACGAGCAGTACTTC
TRBV28,-,TRBJ1-5,-,CASSFGQGRPQHF,TGTGCCAGCAGTTTTGGGCAGGGGAGGCCCCAGCATTTT
TRBV6-6,TRBD1,TRBJ2-2,few,CASQGTENTGELFF,TGTGCCAGCCAGGGGACAGAGAACACCGGGGAGCTGTTTTTT
TRBV5-1,TRBD1,TRBJ1-5,-,CASSFLPGQGDQPQHF,TGCGCCAGCAGCTTCCTACCGGGACAGGGCGATCAGCCCCAGCATTTT
TRBV6-5,-,TRBJ2-7,few,CASSYGPSYEQYF,TGTGCCAGCAGTTACGGTCCTTCCTACGAGCAGTACTTC
TRBV9,-,TRBJ1-5,-,CASSVAVAGQPQHF,TGTGCCAGCAGCGTAGCGGTGGCGGGTCAGCCCCAGCATTTT
TRBV29-1,TRBD2,TRBJ2-1,few,CSVAGTSGLSYNEQFF,TGCAGCGTGGCGGGGACTAGCGGGCTTTCCTACAATGAGCAGTTCTTC
TRBV6-5,-,TRBJ2-5,once,CASSNPGETQYF,TGTGCCAGCAGTAACCCCGGAGAGACCCAGTACTTC
TRBV5-1,TRBD2,TRBJ2-7,few,CASSLRLADYEQYF,TGCGCCAGCAGCCTGAGACTAGCGGATTACGAGCAGTACTTC
TRBV29-1,-,TRBJ1-2,-,CSVEARGGYTF,TGCAGCGTTGAAGCCCGAGGCGGCTACACCTTC
TRBV13,-,TRBJ1-1,few,CASRELTGTDAEAFF,TGTGCCAGCAGGGAATTAACAGGGACGGACGCTGAAGCTTTCTTT
TRBV7-9,-,TRBJ1-5,-,CASSGTSDSNQPQHF,TGTGCCAGCAGCGGAACAAGCGATAGCAATCAGCCCCAGCATTTT
TRBV2,TRBD2,TRBJ2-2,-,CASRGLVGLFF,TGTGCCAGCAGGGGACTAGTAGGGCTGTTTTTT
TRBV10-3,-,TRBJ1-2,few,CAISDGISYTF,TGTGCCATCAGTGACGGAATCAGCTACACCTTC
TRBV7-8,-,TRBJ2-7,once,CASSSGAPYEQYF,TGTGCCAGCAGCTCGGGGGCTCCCTACGAGCAGTACTTC
TRBV28,-,TRBJ2-1,-,CASGLTYNEQFF,TGTGCCAGTGGACTAACCTACAATGAGCAGTTCTTC
TRBV4-1,-,TRBJ2-7,-,CASSQDPRAPEYF,TGCGCCAGCAGCCAAGATCCAAGGGCCCCGGAGTACTTC
TRBV7-9,-,TRBJ1-5,few,CASSHPAQPQHF,TGTGCCAGCAGCCACCCCGCGCAGCCCCAGCATTTT
TRBV7-2,-,TRBJ2-3,-,CASSPLYTDTQYF,TGTGCCAGCAGCCCCCTATACACAGATACGCAGTATTTT
TRBV6-6,-,TRBJ2-7,-,CASSLSGDQGYEQYF,TGTGCCAGCAGCCTGTCGGGGGACCAGGGGTACGAGCAGTACTTC
TRBV7-9,-,TRBJ2-1,-,CASSWAGQDEQFF,TGTGCCAGCAGCTGGGCAGGTCAGGATGAGCAGTTCTTC
TRBV2,-,TRBJ2-5,-,CASSERPAGDFGETQYF,TGTGCCAGCAGTGAACGCCCAGCCGGGGACTTTGGGGAGACCCAGTACTTC
TRBV28,-,TRBJ2-7,-,CASSAPGEQYF,TGTGCCAGCAGTGCGCCTGGTGAGCAGTACTTC
TRBV2,TRBD1,TRBJ2-2,-,CASMTTGGEVPGELFF,TGTGCCAGCATGACGACAGGGGGTGAAGTTCCCGGGGAGCTGTTTTTT
TRBV27,-,TRBJ1-1,-,CASSLGDMNTEAFF,TGTGCCAGCAGTTTGGGGGACATGAACACTGAAGCTTTCTTT
TRBV14,-,TRBJ2-1,-,CASSQSTRTFF,TGTGCCAGCAGCCAGTCGACCCGGACGTTCTTC
TRBV11-2,TRBD2,TRBJ2-7,-,CASSFGLAGGWVPYEQYF,TGTGCCAGCAGTTTCGGTCTAGCGGGAGGATGGGTTCCCTACGAGCAGTACTTC